This T cell receptor beta chain appears in the sequencing data of a study of blood T cell repertoires in COVID-19. On the study more broadly: Specimens from acute and convalescent COVID-19 originated in the United States, Italy and Spain. PBMCs, B-cell-depleted T cells, or T cells provided the cDNA or gDNA that made up the material.

Authors' analysis steps: Estimation of nucleated cell counts was performed using reference gene primer amplification. TCRdb's table, derived via immunoSEQ multiplex PCR, lists solely in-frame clones and lacks some. Clonal size and the V and J genes are those of that table, whereas D and trimming came from the DNA. The repertoire includes about 73,000 clones, 89% of them detected once, and around 10% sits in the top ten. Germline CDR1 reads GTSNPN; CDR2 reads SVGIG (reference sequence). V was shortened by 3 bases and J by 5 bases, with 11 bases between the two germline ends. This CDR3 is built from 13 residues.

The source material was peripheral blood. The receptor was derived from a man older than 75 with acute or convalescent COVID-19. The rearrangement joins TRBV30 to TRBJ2-1; D may be TRBD2 (6 bases). The CDR3 is CAWSPGVDNEQFF. The CDR3 DNA follows: TGTGCCTGGAGCCCGGGGGTGGACAATGAGCAGTTCTTC.